This entry is about one T cell receptor beta chain. The sample is drawn from a study of blood T cell repertoires in COVID-19. Turning to the study itself: COVID-19 samples collected from the United States, Italy and Spain covered acute and convalescent phases.

Generated by immunoSEQ multiplex PCR, the TCRdb table keeps only in-frame clones and is missing some. The table lists about 73,000 clones, roughly four fifths of them singletons. Germline V gene sequence: CDR1 GTSNPN, CDR2 SVGIG (reference sequence). V trimming: 2 bases; J trimming: 6 bases; junction bases outside the gene matches: 9. CDR3 length: 15 amino acids. The sequence derives from a man aged 65 to 79 with COVID-19, enrolled during active disease. The chain couples TRBV30 to TRBJ2-2, with 7 positions matching TRBD2. The sequencing input was peripheral blood. The CDR3 sequence is CAWSSDGGSSGELFF. The CDR3, as DNA: TGTGCCTGGAGTAGCGATGGCGGGAGTTCCGGGGAGCTGTTTTTT.